The 7 T cell receptor beta chains in this list originate from one sample, sequenced in a study of blood T cell repertoires in COVID-19. Clones were sequenced by immunoSEQ multiplex PCR, and TCRdb holds only the in-frame ones, with some missing. The sample has roughly 150,000 clones, around 83% seen once. Sequences were obtained from peripheral blood. The receptors here all came from a woman aged 70 to 79 who had recovered from COVID-19.

The gene calls are TRBV30 and TRBJ1-6; TRBD1 matches at 8 bases. J was trimmed by 5 bases and V by 0 bases; bases with no gene match: 3. Looked up from germline, CDR1 is GTSNPN and CDR2 is SVGIG (reference sequence). The CDR3 extends over 15 amino acids. CDR3: CAWSVKDRDNSPLHF. The DNA of the CDR3 is TGTGCCTGGAGTGTTAAGGACAGGGATAATTCACCCCTCCACTTT.

Details on this clone: A much bigger clone sits one base away, suggesting this may be a read error. The chain is built from TRBV28 and TRBJ1-1; 8 nucleotides line up with TRBD1. This CDR3 is built from 13 residues. The trim removed 7 bases at V and 5 bases at J, leaving 6 bases unmatched. The germline V gene has CDR1 MDHEN and CDR2 SYDVKM. CDR3 nucleotides: TGTGCCAGCATCCCAGGGGGCTGGACTGAAGCTTTCTTT. As protein: CASIPGGWTEAFF.

The V and J genes are TRBV18 and TRBJ1-4, with 12 bases aligning to TRBD1. The CDR3 has 19 amino acids. In germline, CDR1 is KGHSH, CDR2 LQKENI. V lost 1 base and J lost 2; bases outside the gene matches: 8. The CDR3 DNA reads as TGTGCCAGCTCACCACGGGGACAGGGGGCTCGGGCGACTAATGAAAAACTGTTTTTT. Protein sequence: CASSPRGQGARATNEKLFF.

This clone has just one count. The J gene is TRBJ1-5, the V gene TRBV2; possibly TRBD1 for D (6 bases). Germline values: CDR1 SNHLY, CDR2 FYNNEI. V lost 4 bases, J lost 0 bases, and 10 bases lay in between. There are 15 residues in the CDR3. The CDR3 here is CASSVGGVSNQPQHF. CDR3 coding DNA: TGTGCCAGCAGTGTAGGGGGAGTTAGCAATCAGCCCCAGCATTTT.

The chain combines TRBV19 with TRBJ2-1, with 8 bases that match TRBD2. Germline lookup yields CDR1 LNHDA and CDR2 SQIVND (reference sequence). This CDR3 has 16 amino acids. The junction had 16 bases not matched to a gene; V was cut back by 6 bases and J by 9 bases. The CDR3 DNA reads TGTGCCAGTAGCGGCGGGGGCGCGGGGGGCTGGGGTGAGCAGTTCTTC. Residues: CASSGGGAGGWGEQFF.

The chain has TRBV5-1 and TRBJ2-5, with D possibly TRBD1 on 5 matching bases. The CDR3 consists of 14 residues. CDR1 and CDR2 (germline): SGHRS, YFSETQ. Between the trimmed V and J ends, which lost 3 bases and 2 bases, there was a span of 11 bases. This CDR3 reads CASSWQGLQETQYF. The CDR3 DNA follows: TGCGCCAGCAGCTGGCAGGGCCTTCAAGAGACCCAGTACTTC.

The CDR3 DNA reads as TGTGCCAGTAGTCCCCGGACAGGTGACAACTATGGCTACACCTTC. Encoded protein: CASSPRTGDNYGYTF. The chain recombines TRBV19 with TRBJ1-2, with 7 bases fitting TRBD1. This CDR3 is 15 amino acids long. CDR1 is LNHDA and CDR2 is SQIVND in the germline V gene (reference sequence). Losses at the gene ends were 5 bases for V and 2 bases for J; bases not matched to a gene: 8.